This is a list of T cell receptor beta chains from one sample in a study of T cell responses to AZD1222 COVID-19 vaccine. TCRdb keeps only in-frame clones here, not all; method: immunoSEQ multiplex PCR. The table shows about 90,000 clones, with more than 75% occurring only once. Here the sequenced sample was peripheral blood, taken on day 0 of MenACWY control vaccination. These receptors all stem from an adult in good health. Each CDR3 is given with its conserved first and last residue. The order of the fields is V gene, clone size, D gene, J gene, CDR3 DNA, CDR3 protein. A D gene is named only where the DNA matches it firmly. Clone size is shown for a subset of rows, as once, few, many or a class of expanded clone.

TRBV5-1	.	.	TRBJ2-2	TGCGCCAGCAGCGGCACAGGGACGAACACCGGGGAGCTGTTTTTT	CASSGTGTNTGELFF
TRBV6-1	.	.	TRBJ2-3	TGTGCCAGCAGTGAAGTCGTGTCCCACCCTAGCACAGATACGCAGTATTTT	CASSEVVSHPSTDTQYF
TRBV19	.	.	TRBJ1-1	TGTGCCAGTAGTACCTCGGGCACTGAAGCTTTCTTT	CASSTSGTEAFF
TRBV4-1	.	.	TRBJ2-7	TGCGCCAGCAGCCAAGGGGTAGAGCGGACAGACCCTAGGGGCGAGCAGTACTTC	CASSQGVERTDPRGEQYF
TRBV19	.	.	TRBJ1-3	TGTGCCAGTAGCACCCGGCGCTCAAGCTCTGGAAACACCATATATTTT	CASSTRRSSSGNTIYF
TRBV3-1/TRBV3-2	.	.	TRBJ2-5	TGTGCCAGCAGCCCCCCCGGTACGGAGACCCAGTACTTC	CASSPPGTETQYF
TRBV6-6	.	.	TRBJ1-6	TGTGCCAGCAGTTACGAGCCGGCAGCGTATAATTCACCCCTCCACTTT	CASSYEPAAYNSPLHF
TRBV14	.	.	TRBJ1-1	TGTGCCAGCAGCCAAACGGTGAACACTGAAGCTTTCTTT	CASSQTVNTEAFF
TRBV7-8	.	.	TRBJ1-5	TGTGCCAGCAGCTCCCAGCCAGGGCCGCGGCCCCAGCATTTT	CASSSQPGPRPQHF
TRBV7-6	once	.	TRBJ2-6	TGTGCCAGCAGCTTAGGGACCTCTGGGGCCAACGTCCTGACTTTC	CASSLGTSGANVLTF
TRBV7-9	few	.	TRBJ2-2	TGTGCCAGCAGGATAAACTCTGGGCCCGGGGAGCTGTTTTTT	CASRINSGPGELFF
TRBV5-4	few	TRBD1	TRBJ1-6	TGTGCCAGCAGCCTTGGGGCGCTAACAGGGGACTCACCCCTCCACTTT	CASSLGALTGDSPLHF
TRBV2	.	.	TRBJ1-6	TGTGCCATATCCGGGACCGGAGGTTCACCCCTCCACTTT	CAISGTGGSPLHF
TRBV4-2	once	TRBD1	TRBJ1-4	TGTGCCAGCAGCCTACGAGAGACAGGGTTAGAACATGAAAAACTGTTTTTT	CASSLRETGLEHEKLFF
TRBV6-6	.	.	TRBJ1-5	TGTGCCAGCAGTTACTCGGGCGGTAATAGCAATCAGCCCCAGCATTTT	CASSYSGGNSNQPQHF
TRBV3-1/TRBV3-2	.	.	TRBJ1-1	TGTGCCAGCAGCCGAGACAGGAGGGACACTGAAGCTTTCTTT	CASSRDRRDTEAFF
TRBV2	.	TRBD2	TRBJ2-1	TGTGCCAGCAGCCTGGCACTAGCGGGCAATGAGCAGTTCTTC	CASSLALAGNEQFF
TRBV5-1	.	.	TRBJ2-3	TGCGCCAGCAGCTTGGGGTACCTCACAGATACGCAGTATTTT	CASSLGYLTDTQYF
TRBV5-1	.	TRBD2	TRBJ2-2	TGCGCCAGCAGCGCCGGACTAGCGGGAGCCGGGGAGCTGTTTTTT	CASSAGLAGAGELFF
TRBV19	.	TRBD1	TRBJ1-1	TGTGCCAGTAGTATCAGGGGGGCGCGGAACACTGAAGCTTTCTTT	CASSIRGARNTEAFF
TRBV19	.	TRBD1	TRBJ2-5	TGTGCCAGTACCCTGACAGGGGGCGCGAGGGAGACCCAGTACTTC	CASTLTGGARETQYF
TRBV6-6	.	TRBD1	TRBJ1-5	TGTGCCAGCGTATTCTCGACAGGGCTTAGCAATCAGCCCCAGCATTTT	CASVFSTGLSNQPQHF
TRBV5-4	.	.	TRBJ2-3	TGTGCCAGCAGCTTGTCTAGCGGCACAGATACGCAGTATTTT	CASSLSSGTDTQYF
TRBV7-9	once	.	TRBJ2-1	TGTGCCAGCAGCCGGAGGGGGGTTCAAGGGAATGAGCAGTTCTTC	CASSRRGVQGNEQFF
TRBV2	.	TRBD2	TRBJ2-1	TGTGCCAGCAGCCCCGACGCGGGAGGTGGAAATGAGCAGTTCTTC	CASSPDAGGGNEQFF
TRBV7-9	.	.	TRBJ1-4	TGTGCCAGCAGCCGCAGGGGAGTTGAAAAACTGTTTTTT	CASSRRGVEKLFF
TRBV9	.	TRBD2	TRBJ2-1	TGTGCCAGCAGCGCTACTAGCGGGAGAGACAATGAGCAGTTCTTC	CASSATSGRDNEQFF
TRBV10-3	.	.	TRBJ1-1	TGTGCCATCAGTGAGTTCCAGTCGAACACTGAAGCTTTCTTT	CAISEFQSNTEAFF